This T cell receptor (beta chain) was retrieved from a study of cytomegalovirus exposure and HLA in healthy donors. V was pared by 1 base and J by 3 bases, with 7 bases of the junction left unmatched. Germline V gene sequence: CDR1 LNHDA, CDR2 SQIVND (reference sequence). The CDR3 length is 17 residues. Sequencing was performed with immunoSEQ multiplex PCR; in TCRdb, only in-frame clones are kept and a portion is missing. This table has some 120,000 clones, about 87% appearing once. The sequenced sample consisted of PBMCs. The genes are TRBV19 and TRBJ1-2; 11 bases line up with TRBD1. The TCR was taken from a woman between 18 and 30 years old in good health and CMV-seronegative. The CDR3 bases are TGTGCCAGTAGTATAGCGGCCTGGACAGGGGGCGACTATGGCTACACCTTC. It is translated as CASSIAAWTGGDYGYTF.